These 27 T cell receptor beta chains were sequenced from one sample in a study of T cell responses to AZD1222 COVID-19 vaccine. Using immunoSEQ multiplex PCR, the repertoire was profiled, and TCRdb retains in-frame clones only, with some absent. This table has around 77,000 clones, around 90% appearing once. Sequencing used peripheral blood, obtained on day 0 of AZD1222 vaccination. The receptors stem from an adult in good health.

The chain has TRBV13 and TRBJ2-3; either TRBD1 or TRBD2 may fit D (5 bases each). Deletions cut 6 bases from V and 3 bases from J, with 16 bases between. The CDR3 length is 15 residues. The germline V gene has CDR1 PRHDT and CDR2 FYEKMQ (reference sequence). CDR3 region: CASSRTGRDTDTQYF. The CDR3 DNA follows: TGTGCCAGCAGTAGAACGGGACGAGATACAGATACGCAGTATTTT.

This clone was counted once. J is TRBJ2-4 and V is TRBV29-1; D tentatively fits TRBD1 or TRBD2 (5 bases each). Germline V CDR1 and CDR2: SQVTM, ANQGSEA. Between the trimmed V and J ends, which lost 5 bases and 0 bases, there was a span of 11 bases. The CDR3 totals 14 residues. The CDR3 is CSVRTGGAKNIQYF. CDR3 bases: TGCAGCGTTAGAACTGGGGGAGCCAAAAACATTCAGTACTTC.

J is TRBJ1-2 and V is TRBV6-2 or TRBV6-3; unclear D gene. V shed 4 bases and J shed 8 bases, with 8 bases lying between them. Germline lookup yields CDR1 MNHEY and CDR2 SVGEGT. The CDR3 consists of 11 residues. CDR3 loop: CASSSQAGYTF. The CDR3 bases are TGTGCCAGCAGTTCGCAGGCCGGCTACACCTTC.

The chain links TRBV6-5 to TRBJ2-3; D gene uncertain. CDR3 length: 13 residues. The germline V gene has CDR1 MNHEY and CDR2 SVGAGI. V was trimmed by 6 bases and J by 0 bases, leaving 7 bases between them. DNA of the CDR3: TGTGCCAGCAGCCTGACCAGCACAGATACGCAGTATTTT. Protein product: CASSLTSTDTQYF.

This clone occurred once. Compared with germline, one end of the junction differs, possibly owing to a read error. This sequence joins TRBV27 and TRBJ1-1; 12 nucleotides match TRBD1. CDR1 is MNHEY and CDR2 is SMNVEV in the germline V gene (reference sequence). The CDR3 consists of 12 residues. This CDR3 reads CRDRGLYTEAFF. CDR3 nucleotide sequence: TGCCGGGACAGGGGGCTTTACACTGAAGCTTTCTTT.

The chain joins TRBV27 to TRBJ2-7, with 7 bases identical to TRBD1. CDR1 is MNHEY and CDR2 is SMNVEV in the germline V gene (reference sequence). V trimming: 2 bases; J trimming: 3 bases; junction bases outside the gene matches: 7. The CDR3 covers 15 residues. CDR3 nucleotide sequence: TGTGCCAGCAGTTTACGCCTAGGGGGCCGCTACGAGCAGTACTTC. Its protein is CASSLRLGGRYEQYF.

The V gene is TRBV18, the J gene TRBJ1-1, with a tentative D call TRBD1 (6 bases). From germline, CDR1 is KGHSH and CDR2 LQKENI. Trimming took 0 bases from V and 3 from J, leaving 14 bases between them. The CDR3 is 16 amino acids. This CDR3 reads CASSPPSPGADTEAFF. DNA for the CDR3: TGTGCCAGCTCACCACCATCGCCAGGGGCCGACACTGAAGCTTTCTTT.

The chain links TRBV2 to TRBJ1-2; D uncertain. CDR1 and CDR2 from the germline V gene are SNHLY and FYNNEI. The CDR3 is 11 residues long. Trimming shortened V by 6 bases and J by 6 bases, and 8 bases separated the two germline ends. The CDR3 DNA sequence: TGTGCCAGCAGGATGGGCCATGGCTACACCTTC. It translates to CASRMGHGYTF. Variable domain in full (rest from reference TRBV2 and TRBJ1-2): EPEVTQTPSHQVTQMGQEVILRCVPISNHLYFYWYRQILGQKVEFLVSFYNNEISEKSEIFDDQFSVERPDGSNFTLKIRSTKLEDSAMYFCASRMGHGYTFGSGTRLTVV.

This clone was counted at least ten times. V and J are TRBV29-1 and TRBJ2-2; unclear D gene. CDR1 is SQVTM and CDR2 is ANQGSEA in the germline V gene. V was cut by 4 bases and J by 1 base, with 7 bases left in between. The CDR3 sequence is 13 residues long. This CDR3 is CSVVLGNTGELFF. The CDR3 DNA sequence: TGCAGCGTTGTTCTAGGGAACACCGGGGAGCTGTTTTTT.

The genes are TRBV5-4 and TRBJ1-6; 7 bases match TRBD1. The CDR3 length is 16 residues. V gave up 4 bases and J gave up 4 bases; unmatched junction bases: 8. Germline CDR1 reads SGHNT; CDR2 reads YYREEE (reference sequence). CDR3: CASSGGQVDYNSPLHF. The CDR3 DNA reads as TGTGCCAGCAGCGGCGGACAGGTCGATTATAATTCACCCCTCCACTTT.

The chain couples TRBV29-1 to TRBJ2-1, with 7 bases matching TRBD2. This CDR3 comprises 15 residues. Germline V gives CDR1 SQVTM, CDR2 ANQGSEA. J gave up 7 bases and V 2 bases, and 11 bases lay outside the gene matches. The CDR3 reads CSVEYRLRLANEQFF. DNA of the CDR3: TGCAGCGTTGAATATCGCTTAAGACTAGCAAATGAGCAGTTCTTC.

The genes are TRBV13 and TRBJ2-5; TRBD2 agrees at 8 bases. Trimming removed 2 bases from V and 0 bases from J; junction bases left unmatched: 8. Germline V gives CDR1 PRHDT, CDR2 FYEKMQ (reference sequence). CDR3 length equals 17 residues. The CDR3 is CASSLPRGGEYQETQYF. The CDR3 nucleotides read TGTGCCAGCAGCTTACCCCGGGGGGGGGAGTACCAAGAGACCCAGTACTTC.

This chain connects TRBV7-8 to TRBJ1-2; D unclear. The germline V and J ends were trimmed by 5 bases and 4 bases, with 17 bases remaining between them. This CDR3 region has 15 residues. The germline gives CDR1 SGHVS, CDR2 FQNEAQ. CDR3 in amino acids: CASSPTWLSFYGYTF. The CDR3 DNA reads TGTGCCAGCAGCCCAACTTGGCTAAGTTTCTATGGCTACACCTTC.

The rearrangement joins TRBV4-1 to TRBJ1-6; D gene ambiguous. The CDR3 is 14 amino acids. In germline, CDR1 is MGHRA, CDR2 YSYEKL. The V gene lost 4 bases and the J gene lost 4 bases, with 8 bases spanning the gap. CDR3 loop: CASSPKTYNSPLHF. The CDR3 DNA sequence: TGCGCCAGCAGCCCGAAGACTTATAATTCACCCCTCCACTTT.

This rearrangement joins TRBV11-2 to TRBJ1-1; D might be TRBD1 (5 bases). CDR1 and CDR2 from the germline V gene are SGHAT and FQNNGV. V lost 7 bases to trimming and J lost 1 base, with 16 bases between them. CDR3 length equals 15 residues. CDR3 region: CASKGRLGANTEAFF. CDR3 coding DNA: TGTGCCAGCAAGGGACGACTTGGGGCGAACACTGAAGCTTTCTTT.

The chain employs TRBV29-1 and TRBJ2-3, with a possible D match to TRBD1 (6 bases). V dropped 3 bases and J dropped 0 bases, with 10 bases sitting between them. The CDR3 is 14 residues long. From germline, CDR1 is SQVTM and CDR2 ANQGSEA. The CDR3 protein is CSVDRTGSTDTQYF. CDR3 DNA sequence: TGCAGCGTTGATCGTACAGGGAGCACAGATACGCAGTATTTT.

V is TRBV5-1 and J is TRBJ2-3; weak D call: TRBD1 (6 bases). Germline CDR1 and CDR2: SGHRS and YFSETQ. There are 14 residues in the CDR3. Trimming took 9 bases from V and 1 from J, leaving 15 bases between them. The CDR3 DNA reads TGCGCCACCAGTCAGGGGCGACGCACAGATACGCAGTATTTT. Its protein product is CATSQGRRTDTQYF.

The V call is TRBV29-1, the J call TRBJ2-7, with D perhaps TRBD1 (5 bases). This CDR3 region has 15 residues. Germline-derived CDR1 and CDR2 are SQVTM and ANQGSEA. The V and J ends lost 7 bases and 1 base respectively, with 20 bases between them. CDR3 in DNA: TGCAGCGCACTCACCACCGACAGTGCTTCCTACGAGCAGTACTTC. Amino acid sequence: CSALTTDSASYEQYF.

The chain joins TRBV7-9 to TRBJ1-2, with a possible D match to TRBD1 (6 bases). Germline V gene sequence: CDR1 SEHNR, CDR2 FQNEAQ (reference sequence). CDR3 length equals 14 residues. Trimming removed 4 bases at V and 2 bases at J, with 11 bases between. CDR3: CASSSTQGNYGYTF. In nucleotides, the CDR3 is TGTGCCAGCAGCTCCACTCAGGGGAACTATGGCTACACCTTC.

The V call is TRBV9, the J call TRBJ1-5; 7 nucleotides match TRBD1. The germline V gene encodes CDR1 SGDLS and CDR2 YYNGEE. Germline trimming cut 4 bases from V and 1 base from J; bases unmatched to any gene: 2. The CDR3 has 14 amino acids. The CDR3 spells CASSTDRSNQPQHF. The CDR3 bases are TGTGCCAGCAGCACGGACAGGAGCAATCAGCCCCAGCATTTT.

The chain employs TRBV6-5 and TRBJ1-3; D gene ambiguous. CDR1 and CDR2 from the germline V gene are MNHEY and SVGAGI. The CDR3 has 15 residues. Trimming took off 6 bases at V and 4 bases at J, with 16 bases between the two ends. CDR3 sequence (DNA): TGTGCCAGCAGGATAAAGCCGGGCAGCGGAAACACCATATATTTT. This encodes CASRIKPGSGNTIYF.

CDR3 nucleotide sequence: TGTGCCAGCAGTTTACTGTACGAGCAGTACTTC. Its translation: CASSLLYEQYF. The gene calls are TRBV28 and TRBJ2-7, with D unresolved. Per the germline V gene, CDR1 is MDHEN and CDR2 is SYDVKM. This CDR3 contains 11 residues. V was pared by 2 bases and J by 4 bases, with 3 bases between.

The chain links TRBV24-1 to TRBJ1-3; D is unresolved. Germline CDR1 is KGHDR and CDR2 is SFDVKD. With 6 bases removed from V and 5 bases from J, the gap between germline ends came to 10 bases. The CDR3 totals 13 residues. The CDR3 reads CATSCGGRNTIYF. The CDR3 DNA reads as TGTGCCACCAGTTGTGGCGGAAGAAACACCATATATTTT.

The CDR3 sequence: CASSLDRVGTEAFF. Here the CDR3 DNA reads TGTGCCAGCAGTTTGGACAGGGTTGGAACTGAAGCTTTCTTT. V usage is TRBV27 and J usage is TRBJ1-1; 8 bases align to TRBD1. The CDR3 extends over 14 amino acids. The germline V gene encodes CDR1 MNHEY and CDR2 SMNVEV (reference sequence). The ends lost 3 bases at V and 5 bases at J; junction bases unmatched: 5.

This chain connects TRBV21-1 to TRBJ2-3; the table's D gene call, TRBD2, was not cross checked with the DNA. TRBV21-1 is reported as a pseudogene. CDR3 length: 16 residues. The CDR3 loop is CASSKHSSGSTDTQYF. Here the CDR3 DNA reads TGTGCCAGCAGCAAACACTCTAGCGGGAGCACAGATACGCAGTATTTT.

The genes are TRBV4-3 and TRBJ1-1; 8 bases map to TRBD1. Germline V gene lookup returns CDR1 LGHNA and CDR2 YSLEER. The CDR3 runs 17 residues. V shed 0 bases and J 3 bases; nucleotides not matched to a gene: 9. CDR3 region: CASSQDRPTGGDTEAFF. The DNA of the CDR3 is TGCGCCAGCAGCCAAGATAGGCCAACAGGGGGGGACACTGAAGCTTTCTTT.

The chain has TRBV10-3 and TRBJ2-5; 7 nucleotides align to TRBD1. Germline CDR1 reads ENHRY; CDR2 reads SYGVKD. The trim removed 4 bases at V and 3 bases at J, leaving 5 bases unmatched. There are 14 residues in the CDR3. CDR3 sequence: CAISGHTGEETQYF. For the CDR3, the DNA is TGTGCCATCAGTGGTCATACAGGGGAAGAGACCCAGTACTTC.